The clone carrying this T cell receptor beta chain occurred many times. Its antigen remains unidentified. The sample originates from a study of regulatory T cells in long-lasting Graves disease. The study, taken as a whole, reports: The study found TRBV28, TRBJ1-2 and TRBJ2-5 favored in persistent disease.

V was pared by 4 bases and J by 2 bases, with 6 bases between. The CDR3 runs to 12 residues. Library construction for TCR beta used iRepertoire HTBI primers and Arm-PCR of CDR3 regions. Each CDR3 protein is one row after TCRdb ran MiXCR on the multiplex PCR reads. Here the sample spans a few hundred thousand distinct CDR3 sequences, 12% being singletons. Described time point: newly diagnosed GD, antithyroid drugs for less than 3 months. TCR sequences were obtained from RNA taken from PBMCs. The same specimen was also included in a second study, on T cells in Graves' hyperthyroidism and ophthalmopathy.

Sequenced here: peripheral blood mononuclear cells (PBMCs), sampled at new diagnosis, from a patient treated with antithyroid drugs. The rearrangement links TRBV12-3 or TRBV12-4 to TRBJ2-7, with D unclear. The clonotype was recovered from a woman aged 18 to 35 with Graves disease. DNA of the CDR3: TGTGCCAGCAGTTCCCTTACCTACGAGCAGTACTTC. This encodes CASSSLTYEQYF.